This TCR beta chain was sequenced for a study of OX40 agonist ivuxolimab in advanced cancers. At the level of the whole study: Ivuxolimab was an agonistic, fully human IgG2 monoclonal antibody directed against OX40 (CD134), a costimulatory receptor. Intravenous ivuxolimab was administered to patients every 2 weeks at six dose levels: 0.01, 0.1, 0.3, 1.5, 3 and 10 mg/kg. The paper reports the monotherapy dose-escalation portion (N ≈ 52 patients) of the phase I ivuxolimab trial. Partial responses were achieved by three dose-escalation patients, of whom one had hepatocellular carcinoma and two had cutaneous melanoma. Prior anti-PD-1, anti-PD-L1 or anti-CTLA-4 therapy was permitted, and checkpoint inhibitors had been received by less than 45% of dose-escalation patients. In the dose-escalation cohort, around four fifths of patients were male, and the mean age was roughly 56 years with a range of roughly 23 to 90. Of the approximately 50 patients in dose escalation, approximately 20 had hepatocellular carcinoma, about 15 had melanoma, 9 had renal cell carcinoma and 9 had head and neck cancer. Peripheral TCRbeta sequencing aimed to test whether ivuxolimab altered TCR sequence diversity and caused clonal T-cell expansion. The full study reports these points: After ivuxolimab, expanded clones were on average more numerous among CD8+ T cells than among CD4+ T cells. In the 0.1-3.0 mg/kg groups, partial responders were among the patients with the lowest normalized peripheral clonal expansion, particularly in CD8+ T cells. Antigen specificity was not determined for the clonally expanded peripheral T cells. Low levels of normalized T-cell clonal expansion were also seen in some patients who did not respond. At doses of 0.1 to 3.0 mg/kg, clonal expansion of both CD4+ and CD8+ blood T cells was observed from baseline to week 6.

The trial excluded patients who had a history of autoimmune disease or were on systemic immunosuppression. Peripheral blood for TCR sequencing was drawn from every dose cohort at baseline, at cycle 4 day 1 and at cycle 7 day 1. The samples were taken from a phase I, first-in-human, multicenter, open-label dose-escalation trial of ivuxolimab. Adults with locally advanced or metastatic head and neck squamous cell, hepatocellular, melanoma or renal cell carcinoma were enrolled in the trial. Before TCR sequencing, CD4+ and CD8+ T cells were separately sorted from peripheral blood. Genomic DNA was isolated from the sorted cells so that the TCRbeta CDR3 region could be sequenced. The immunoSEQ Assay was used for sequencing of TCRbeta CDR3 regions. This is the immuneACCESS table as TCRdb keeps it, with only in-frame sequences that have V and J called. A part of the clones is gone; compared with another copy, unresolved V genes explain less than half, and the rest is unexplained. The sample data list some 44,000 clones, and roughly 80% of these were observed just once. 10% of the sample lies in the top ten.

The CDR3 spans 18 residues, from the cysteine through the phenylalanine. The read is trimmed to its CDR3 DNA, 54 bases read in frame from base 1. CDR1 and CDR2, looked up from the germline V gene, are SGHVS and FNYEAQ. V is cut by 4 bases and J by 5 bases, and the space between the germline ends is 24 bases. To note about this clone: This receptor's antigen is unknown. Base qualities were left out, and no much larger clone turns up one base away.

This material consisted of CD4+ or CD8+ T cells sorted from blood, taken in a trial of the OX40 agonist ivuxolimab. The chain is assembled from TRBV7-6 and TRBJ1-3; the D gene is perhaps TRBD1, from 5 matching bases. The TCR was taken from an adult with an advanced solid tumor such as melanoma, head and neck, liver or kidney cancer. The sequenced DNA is TGTGCCAGCAGCTCCCCGGTATTTGGGGGAGAGTACAGAAACACCATATATTTT. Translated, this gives CASSSPVFGGEYRNTIYF.